Listed below are T cell receptor beta chains from one sample, sequenced in a study of blood T cell repertoires in COVID-19. Here immunoSEQ multiplex PCR was the method, and the copy in TCRdb shows in-frame clones only, minus some. Here the sample spans fewer than 300,000 clones, 88% being singletons. The source material was peripheral blood. The receptors were sampled from a woman between 40 and 50 years old who had recovered from COVID-19. Each CDR3 is given with its conserved first and last residue. The order of the fields is D gene, J gene, clone size, V gene, CDR3 protein, CDR3 DNA. A D gene is named only where the DNA matches it firmly. Part of the rows lack a size; the others show once, few, many or a class for expanded clones.

.,TRBJ1-2,.,TRBV4-3,CASSHPRAPYNYGYTF,TGCGCCAGCAGCCACCCCAGGGCACCATATAACTATGGCTACACCTTC
.,TRBJ2-2,.,TRBV9,CASSPRGTGELFF,TGTGCCAGCAGCCCCCGGGGGACCGGGGAGCTGTTTTTT
TRBD1,TRBJ1-1,.,TRBV7-2,CASSSQRTGAEAFF,TGTGCCAGCAGCTCCCAACGGACAGGGGCTGAAGCTTTCTTT
TRBD1,TRBJ2-3,many,TRBV19,CASSPQGVPDTQYF,TGTGCCAGTAGTCCACAGGGGGTTCCAGATACGCAGTATTTT
.,TRBJ2-7,.,TRBV9,CASSVGGGTSYEQYF,TGTGCCAGCAGCGTAGGGGGAGGTACCTCCTACGAGCAGTACTTC
TRBD2,TRBJ2-1,.,TRBV6-4,CASSAGTSGSNEQFF,TGTGCCAGCAGTGCCGGGACTAGCGGGAGCAATGAGCAGTTCTTC
TRBD1,TRBJ1-4,.,TRBV24-1,CATSEGTVNEKLFF,TGTGCCACCAGTGAGGGGACAGTTAATGAAAAACTGTTTTTT
.,TRBJ1-1,.,TRBV6-5,CASTHTVRTEAFF,TGTGCCAGCACCCATACGGTGCGCACTGAAGCTTTCTTT
TRBD1,TRBJ2-4,.,TRBV30,CAWTSTGTAFQYF,TGTGCCTGGACCTCAACCGGGACAGCTTTTCAGTACTTC
.,TRBJ2-1,.,TRBV6-2/TRBV6-3,CASSYGGAAYNEQFF,TGTGCCAGCAGTTACGGCGGAGCCGCCTACAATGAGCAGTTCTTC
TRBD1,TRBJ1-4,once,TRBV27,CASSRDRTPTNEKLFF,TGTGCCAGCAGCCGGGACAGGACCCCAACTAATGAAAAACTGTTTTTT